These 14 T cell receptor beta chains originate from one sample sequenced in a study of T-cell reconstitution after alpha-beta-depleted transplantation in children. TCRbeta library preparation incorporated unique molecular identifiers. MiXCR, applied by TCRdb to the PCR reads, yields one record per CDR3 protein. Of about 170,000 distinct CDR3 sequences in the sample, over 8.5% were seen once. The material sequenced was PBMCs, taken before TCRalphabeta/CD19-depleted stem cell transplant. These receptors were taken from a boy under 10 years old with acute myeloid leukemia, due to receive a stem cell transplant.

This clonotype showed up many times. The chain couples TRBV27 to TRBJ2-5, with 7 bases lining up with TRBD1. With 6 bases clipped from V and 5 bases from J, the junction kept 12 bases outside the gene matches. The germline V gene has CDR1 MNHEY and CDR2 SMNVEV (reference sequence). The CDR3 totals 15 residues. In DNA, the CDR3 is TGTGCCAGCAGCATCACAGGGGAGCGGTATGAGACCCAGTACTTC. Translation gives CASSITGERYETQYF.

Ten or more counts support this clonotype. The chain is built from TRBV29-1 and TRBJ2-7, with TRBD2 identical over 9 bases. Germline loops: CDR1 SQVTM, CDR2 ANQGSEA. J gave up 5 bases and V 6 bases, and 5 bases lay outside the gene matches. There are 12 residues in the CDR3. This chain's CDR3 is CSVQAGGNEQYF. CDR3 DNA sequence: TGCAGCGTGCAAGCGGGAGGAAACGAGCAGTACTTC.

Points on this clonotype: A clone one base away is much larger, so this may be a read error. This sequence joins TRBV20-1 and TRBJ2-1; D unresolved. CDR1 is DFQATT, CDR2 SNEGSKA, per germline (reference sequence). Trimming took 8 bases from V and 8 from J, leaving 16 bases between them. The CDR3 spans 12 residues. CDR3 bases: TGCAGTTTCTCCTCTGATTGGGATGAGCAGTTCTTC. Translation: CSFSSDWDEQFF.

Ten or more counts support this clonotype. The J gene is TRBJ2-6, the V gene TRBV3-1; 9 nucleotides line up with TRBD1. The J segment lost 0 bases and the V segment lost 0 bases, leaving 6 bases of the junction unmatched. CDR1 and CDR2 from the germline V gene are LGHDT and YNNKEL (reference sequence). The CDR3 sequence is 19 residues long. The CDR3 loop reads CASSQDGTGTNSGANVLTF. The CDR3 coding sequence is TGTGCCAGCAGCCAAGACGGGACAGGGACCAACTCTGGGGCCAACGTCCTGACTTTC.

There are many counts of this clonotype. Written as DNA, the CDR3 is TGTGCCAGCAGTCCCGGGGACTATCCCACCGGGGAGCTGTTTTTT. Protein: CASSPGDYPTGELFF. J is TRBJ2-2 and V is TRBV12-3 or TRBV12-4; 7 bases map to TRBD2. The junction had 7 bases not matched to a gene; V was cut back by 5 bases and J by 4 bases. The CDR3 has 15 residues.

This clonotype was observed many times. The chain has TRBV15 and TRBJ1-5; no reliable D call. V was cut by 0 bases and J by 4 bases, with 4 bases left in between. The germline gives CDR1 LNHNV, CDR2 YYDKDF (reference sequence). This CDR3 has 13 amino acids. In DNA form, the CDR3 reads TGTGCCACCAGCAGAGAAGGTAATCAGCCCCAGCATTTT. Translating gives CATSREGNQPQHF.

This clonotype was detected many times. This chain joins TRBV28 and TRBJ2-1, with D maybe TRBD1 (5 bases). Per germline, CDR1 MDHEN and CDR2 SYDVKM. V was trimmed by 4 bases and J by 8 bases, leaving 18 bases between them. This CDR3 contains 15 residues. CDR3 protein: CASSSQGKGPYEQFF. CDR3 DNA sequence: TGTGCCAGCAGTTCCCAGGGAAAGGGGCCCTATGAGCAGTTCTTC. The variable domain in full, completed from reference TRBV28 and TRBJ2-1, reads DVKVTQSSRYLVKRTGEKVFLECVQDMDHENMFWYRQDPGLGLRLIYFSYDVKMKEKGDIPEGYSVSREKKERFSLILESASTNQTSMYLCASSSQGKGPYEQFFGPGTRLTVL.

This clonotype was detected ten times or more. The chain recombines TRBV24-1 with TRBJ2-3; the D call may be TRBD1 or TRBD2 (5 bases each). Trimming left V 6 bases short and J 1 base short, with 10 bases between. This CDR3 is 14 amino acids long. Germline V gives CDR1 KGHDR, CDR2 SFDVKD. The CDR3 protein is CATSRGSGTDTQYF. The CDR3, as DNA: TGTGCCACCAGTCGGGGCAGCGGCACAGATACGCAGTATTTT.

This clonotype was seen repeatedly, ten times or more. This chain joins TRBV20-1 and TRBJ2-3; the match to TRBD2 covers 9 bases. There are 16 residues in the CDR3. Germline V gives CDR1 DFQATT, CDR2 SNEGSKA (reference sequence). J was trimmed by 4 bases and V by 0 bases; bases with no gene match: 8. CDR3 amino acids: CSARDLLGLASDTQYF. The DNA of the CDR3 is TGCAGTGCTAGAGATCTCCTTGGACTAGCGTCAGATACGCAGTATTTT.

In this sample, this clonotype turned up many times. This sequence joins TRBV20-1 and TRBJ2-5, with TRBD2 matching over 9 bases. Germline V gene sequence: CDR1 DFQATT, CDR2 SNEGSKA (reference sequence). The CDR3 is made up of 16 amino acids. With 0 bases clipped from V and 1 base from J, the junction kept 6 bases outside the gene matches. The chain's CDR3 is CSARDSGRAPQETQYF. The CDR3 DNA sequence: TGCAGTGCTAGAGATAGCGGGAGAGCCCCCCAAGAGACCCAGTACTTC.

This clonotype was recorded many times. This chain's CDR3 is CASSPSGRILAGVPYNEQFF. The CDR3 nucleotides read TGTGCCAGCAGCCCTTCCGGACGCATACTAGCGGGAGTTCCCTACAATGAGCAGTTCTTC. The chain links TRBV9 to TRBJ2-1; 11 bases fit TRBD2. This CDR3 region has 20 residues. In germline, CDR1 is SGDLS, CDR2 YYNGEE. Trimming cost V 4 bases and J 2 bases; bases outside gene matches: 17.

This clonotype occurred many times. This chain links TRBV5-1 with TRBJ1-1; maybe TRBD1 (6 bases). Germline V gene data show CDR1 as SGHRS and CDR2 as YFSETQ. With 0 bases removed from V and 6 bases from J, the gap between germline ends came to 12 bases. CDR3 length: 14 residues. The CDR3 region has the DNA TGCGCCAGCAGCTTGGTAGGGGGAGTCTCTGAAGCTTTCTTT. Its protein product is CASSLVGGVSEAFF. Full variable domain (remainder filled in from reference TRBV5-1 and TRBJ1-1): KAGVTQTPRYLIKTRGQQVTLSCSPISGHRSVSWYQQTPGQGLQFLFEYFSETQRNKGNFPGRFSGRQFSNSRSEMNVSTLELGDSALYLCASSLVGGVSEAFFGQGTRLTVV.

This clonotype was seen at least ten times. The rearrangement links TRBV3-1 to TRBJ1-2; D is undetermined. The V gene lost 5 bases and the J gene lost 5 bases, with 18 bases spanning the gap. CDR1 is LGHDT, CDR2 YNNKEL, per germline (reference sequence). This CDR3 is 15 amino acids long. The CDR3 reads CASSSEARRGYGYTF. CDR3 nucleotide sequence: TGTGCCAGCAGCTCAGAAGCTCGCCGGGGATATGGCTACACCTTC.

Ten or more counts support this clonotype. The CDR3 coding sequence is TGTGCCAGCAGCCCGGACAGGGGGCGATCACCCCTCCACTTT. Amino acid sequence: CASSPDRGRSPLHF. The gene calls are TRBV7-6 and TRBJ1-6, with 11 bases identical to TRBD1. The CDR3 covers 14 residues. Germline CDR1 is SGHVS and CDR2 is FNYEAQ. The trim removed 5 bases at V and 10 bases at J, leaving 4 bases unmatched. The variable domain in full, with the rest retrieved from reference TRBV7-6 and TRBJ1-6, is GAGVSQSPRYKVTKRGQDVALRCDPISGHVSLYWYRQALGQGPEFLTYFNYEAQQDKSGLPNDRFSAERPEGSISTLTIQRTEQRDSAMYRCASSPDRGRSPLHFGNGTRLTVT.